These 30 T cell receptor beta chains were sequenced from one sample in a study of OX40 agonist ivuxolimab in advanced cancers. Here immunoSEQ multiplex PCR was the method, and the copy in TCRdb shows in-frame clones only, minus some. The sample has around 100,000 clones; 91% are singletons. Sequenced material: CD4+ or CD8+ T cells sorted from blood, taken in a trial of the OX40 agonist ivuxolimab. The source of these receptors is an adult with an advanced solid tumor such as melanoma, head and neck, liver or kidney cancer.

The chain uses TRBV28 and TRBJ1-5; D may be TRBD1 (6 bases). From germline, CDR1 is MDHEN and CDR2 SYDVKM. This CDR3 comprises 16 residues. V was pared by 6 bases and J by 6 bases, with 21 bases between. The CDR3 DNA reads TGTGCCAGCAGCCCCGAGAGGGGACAAGTTCTTCAGCCCCAGCATTTT. It translates to CASSPERGQVLQPQHF.

The J gene is TRBJ2-5, the V gene TRBV7-3, with D possibly being TRBD2 (5 bases). Germline assignment: CDR1 SGHTA and CDR2 FQGTGA. The CDR3 runs 13 residues. V lost 3 bases and J lost 5, with 10 bases in between. For the CDR3, the DNA is TGTGCCAGCAGCTTTTACCGAGGGGAGACCCAGTACTTC. This gives the protein CASSFYRGETQYF.

The CDR3 region is CASSLTNGASYEQYF. CDR3 nucleotides: TGTGCCAGCAGCTTAACCAACGGTGCCTCCTACGAGCAGTACTTC. This sequence joins TRBV7-3 and TRBJ2-7; D uncertain. The CDR3 is made up of 15 amino acids. Trimming removed 0 bases at V and 0 bases at J, with 9 bases between. Germline lookup yields CDR1 SGHTA and CDR2 FQGTGA.

The J gene is TRBJ1-4, the V gene TRBV7-9; no firm D call. CDR1 SEHNR and CDR2 FQNEAQ come from the germline V gene (reference sequence). This CDR3 contains 15 residues. V lost 3 bases, J lost 8 bases, and 16 bases lay in between. The CDR3 DNA reads as TGTGCCAGCAGCTTTGGAACAGCCCCCGGGGAAAAACTGTTTTTT. Amino acids: CASSFGTAPGEKLFF.

J is TRBJ1-5 and V is TRBV28; no clear D gene. The CDR3 totals 16 residues. Germline loops: CDR1 MDHEN, CDR2 SYDVKM. V shed 1 base and J shed 0 bases, with 10 bases lying between them. Written as DNA, the CDR3 is TGTGCCAGCAGTTTATTTGGGTCCGGTAGCAATCAGCCCCAGCATTTT. Translating gives CASSLFGSGSNQPQHF.

The chain joins TRBV11-3 to TRBJ2-7; maybe TRBD1 (6 bases). CDR1 and CDR2 (germline): SGHNT, YENEEA. This CDR3 comprises 15 residues. V gave up 5 bases and J gave up 1 base, with 15 bases separating them. The chain's CDR3 is CASSAGQFYSYEQYF. DNA for the CDR3: TGTGCCAGCAGCGCCGGACAGTTCTATTCCTACGAGCAGTACTTC.

This chain connects TRBV10-1 to TRBJ1-2, with TRBD1 matching over 7 bases. The V segment lost 3 bases and the J segment 4 bases; nucleotides outside the gene matches: 2. The length of the CDR3 is 13 residues. The V gene's germline CDR1 is WNHNN and CDR2 SYGVQD (reference sequence). The CDR3 bases are TGCGCCAGCAGTGAAGACAGGGCCTATGGCTACACCTTC. Its protein product is CASSEDRAYGYTF.

This clone was counted once. The gene calls are TRBV2 and TRBJ2-7; D is uncertain. Germline V lookup: CDR1 SNHLY, CDR2 FYNNEI. This CDR3 comprises 11 residues. V lost 7 bases, J lost 3 bases, and 7 bases lay in between. The chain's CDR3 is CASIYFYEQYF. CDR3 coding DNA: TGTGCCAGCATATATTTCTACGAGCAGTACTTC.

V gene TRBV2 combines with J gene TRBJ2-1; 7 bases agree with TRBD2. Germline-derived CDR1 and CDR2 are SNHLY and FYNNEI. This CDR3 has 14 residues. With V trimmed by 8 bases and J by 7 bases, 11 bases remained unmatched. The CDR3 nucleotides read TGTGCCAGCCTAAGACGCGGGAGTATTAATGAGCAGTTCTTC. Translating gives CASLRRGSINEQFF.

The CDR3 protein is CASSRTRDRGLRDYGYTF. The DNA of the CDR3 is TGTGCCAGTAGTAGAACCCGGGACAGGGGTCTTAGGGACTATGGCTACACCTTC. The chain has TRBV19 and TRBJ1-2; the match to TRBD1 covers 10 bases. From germline, CDR1 is LNHDA and CDR2 SQIVND (reference sequence). The CDR3 sequence is 18 residues long. V was clipped by 4 bases and J by 3 bases; unmatched bases: 14.

The gene calls are TRBV5-4 and TRBJ1-1; perhaps TRBD1 as D (5 bases). Between the trimmed V and J ends, which lost 1 base and 4 bases, there was a span of 14 bases. The CDR3 is 15 amino acids. CDR1 SGHNT and CDR2 YYREEE come from the germline V gene (reference sequence). CDR3 sequence reads: CASSLFAGGGTEAFF. CDR3 DNA sequence: TGTGCCAGCAGCTTGTTTGCTGGGGGAGGCACTGAAGCTTTCTTT. The full variable domain, its missing parts supplied by reference TRBV5-4 and TRBJ1-1, is ETGVTQSPTHLIKTRGQQVTLRCSSQSGHNTVSWYQQALGQGPQFIFQYYREEENGRGNFPPRFSGLQFPNYSSELNVNALELDDSALYLCASSLFAGGGTEAFFGQGTRLTVV.

J is TRBJ1-3 and V is TRBV10-3; D is ambiguous. V was trimmed by 4 bases and J by 0 bases, leaving 10 bases between them. The CDR3 sequence is 15 residues long. The V gene's germline CDR1 is ENHRY and CDR2 SYGVKD. The CDR3 protein is CAISGNSDSGNTIYF. CDR3 coding DNA: TGTGCCATCAGTGGCAACAGCGACTCTGGAAACACCATATATTTT.

This sequence joins TRBV6-5 and TRBJ1-2; the D is unclear. CDR1 is MNHEY, CDR2 SVGAGI, per germline. The V and J ends lost 5 bases and 4 bases respectively, with 11 bases between them. There are 13 residues in the CDR3. CDR3 in DNA: TGTGCCAGCAGTAGTAGAAAGACCTATGGCTACACCTTC. Translation gives CASSSRKTYGYTF.

This chain links TRBV6-5 with TRBJ1-2, with 8 positions matching TRBD1. Looked up from germline, CDR1 is MNHEY and CDR2 is SVGAGI. The J segment lost 3 bases and the V segment lost 5 bases, leaving 2 bases of the junction unmatched. The CDR3 has 13 amino acids. The CDR3 sequence is CASSLGQDYGYTF. In nucleotides, the CDR3 is TGTGCCAGCAGTCTGGGACAGGACTATGGCTACACCTTC.

This chain links TRBV19 with TRBJ2-3; TRBD2 agrees at 13 bases. Trimming took 7 bases from V and 4 from J; bases not matched to a gene: 8. The germline V gene has CDR1 LNHDA and CDR2 SQIVND (reference sequence). The CDR3 loop spans 16 amino acids. CDR3 nucleotide sequence: TGTGCCAGTACCCCTACTAGCGGGAGGGCCCCAGATACGCAGTATTTT. This sequence encodes CASTPTSGRAPDTQYF. Variable domain in full (rest from reference TRBV19 and TRBJ2-3): DGGITQSPKYLFRKEGQNVTLSCEQNLNHDAMYWYRQDPGQGLRLIYYSQIVNDFQKGDIAEGYSVSREKKESFPLTVTSAQKNPTAFYLCASTPTSGRAPDTQYFGPGTRLTVL.

The chain is built from TRBV21-1 and TRBJ1-3; the D segment call TRBD1 is taken from the table without a DNA check. TRBV21-1 is designated a pseudogene. CDR3 length: 19 amino acids. The CDR3 region is CASSWEFVDSLSSGNTIYF. The DNA of the CDR3 is TGTGCCAGCAGCTGGGAATTTGTGGACAGTCTGAGCTCTGGAAACACCATATATTTT.

The table lists this clone with a few counts. The chain has TRBV11-2 and TRBJ1-2; D not resolved. The CDR3 covers 13 residues. V lost 3 bases and J 0 bases, leaving 5 bases between the germline ends. Germline CDR1 SGHAT, CDR2 FQNNGV. The CDR3 region has the DNA TGTGCCAGCAGCTTCGACACTAACTATGGCTACACCTTC. Translation: CASSFDTNYGYTF.

The rearrangement links TRBV19 to TRBJ2-4; a weak D match, TRBD1 (6 bases). The CDR3 is 15 amino acids. Germline CDR1 LNHDA, CDR2 SQIVND (reference sequence). Trimming shortened V by 6 bases and J by 0 bases, and 12 bases separated the two germline ends. The DNA for the CDR3 is TGTGCCAGTAGGGCTGGGACACTAGCCAAAAACATTCAGTACTTC. Amino acid sequence: CASRAGTLAKNIQYF.

The V gene is TRBV7-9, the J gene TRBJ1-4; no reliable D call. Trimming took 3 bases from V and 8 from J, leaving 10 bases between them. The CDR3 has 13 amino acids. Germline-derived CDR1 and CDR2 are SEHNR and FQNEAQ (reference sequence). The CDR3 here is CASSLPVGEKLFF. The DNA for the CDR3 is TGTGCCAGCAGCTTGCCAGTAGGGGAAAAACTGTTTTTT.

This clone occurred a few times. This sequence joins TRBV27 and TRBJ1-2; D is possibly TRBD1 (5 bases). Between the trimmed V and J ends, which lost 4 bases and 7 bases, there was a span of 10 bases. CDR1 is MNHEY and CDR2 is SMNVEV in the germline V gene (reference sequence). The CDR3 contains 12 residues. The CDR3 DNA sequence: TGTGCCAGCAGTTCCCTAGGGGTTGGCTACACCTTC. Protein sequence: CASSSLGVGYTF.

The rearrangement uses TRBV5-6 and TRBJ2-5; D is perhaps TRBD2 (6 bases). Looked up from germline, CDR1 is SGHDT and CDR2 is YYEEEE. Trimming cost V 5 bases and J 0 bases, with 11 bases left between them. The CDR3 consists of 14 residues. The DNA of the CDR3 is TGTGCCAGCAGGGGGGGTCCGTACCAAGAGACCCAGTACTTC. This translates into CASRGGPYQETQYF.

The V gene is TRBV28, the J gene TRBJ2-2; perhaps TRBD2 as D (6 bases). The CDR3 totals 16 residues. Germline CDR1 and CDR2: MDHEN and SYDVKM. Trimming shortened V by 6 bases and J by 0 bases, and 14 bases separated the two germline ends. CDR3 sequence: CASSRGGTSNTGELFF. The CDR3, as DNA: TGTGCCAGCAGCCGTGGGGGGACTTCGAACACCGGGGAGCTGTTTTTT.

The rearrangement links TRBV10-3 to TRBJ2-5; D call uncertain. Trimming took 4 bases from V and 4 from J, leaving 10 bases between them. CDR3 length equals 13 residues. The germline CDR1 and CDR2 sequences are ENHRY and SYGVKD. In DNA form, the CDR3 reads TGTGCCATCAGTGCTAGGCGCTCAGAGACCCAGTACTTC. Its protein is CAISARRSETQYF.

The chain recombines TRBV18 with TRBJ2-3; no definite D call. The germline V gene has CDR1 KGHSH and CDR2 LQKENI. The CDR3 length is 13 residues. V was pared by 5 bases and J by 1 base, with 7 bases between. CDR3 nucleotide sequence: TGTGCCAGCTCAAGACGGGGCACAGATACGCAGTATTTT. Its protein is CASSRRGTDTQYF.

The chain couples TRBV11-3 to TRBJ2-2; D might be TRBD1 (5 bases). Germline lookup yields CDR1 SGHNT and CDR2 YENEEA. V lost 5 bases to trimming and J lost 7 bases, with 17 bases between them. The CDR3 consists of 15 residues. CDR3 DNA: TGTGCCAGCAGCGTTAGGTCAGGGAATAACGGGGAGCTGTTTTTT. It specifies CASSVRSGNNGELFF.

The rearrangement uses TRBV20-1 and TRBJ1-4; D remains ambiguous. This CDR3 comprises 11 residues. V shed 7 bases and J shed 14 bases, with 17 bases lying between them. The germline CDR1 and CDR2 sequences are DFQATT and SNEGSKA (reference sequence). CDR3 nucleotide sequence: TGCAGTGTGACGATGGGTGGCAGGCTGTTTTTT. Residues: CSVTMGGRLFF.

This rearrangement joins TRBV18 to TRBJ2-2; possibly TRBD2 for D (6 bases). Per germline, CDR1 KGHSH and CDR2 LQKENI. The germline V and J ends were trimmed by 3 bases and 2 bases, with 22 bases remaining between them. The CDR3 runs to 19 residues. The CDR3 loop reads CASSPFPLGGMRNTGELFF. In DNA form, the CDR3 reads TGTGCCAGCTCACCCTTCCCTCTAGGCGGGATGCGCAACACCGGGGAGCTGTTTTTT.

The rearrangement uses TRBV7-2 and TRBJ1-1; D ambiguous. The CDR3 is made up of 11 amino acids. The V end was cut by 3 bases, the J end by 11 bases, with 10 bases between. Germline V gene sequence: CDR1 SGHTA, CDR2 FQGNSA. The CDR3 loop reads CASSFSVGAFF. The DNA of the CDR3 is TGTGCCAGCAGCTTTAGCGTAGGGGCTTTCTTT. Full variable domain (outside the CDR3, taken from reference TRBV7-2 and TRBJ1-1): GAGVSQSPSNKVTEKGKDVELRCDPISGHTALYWYRQSLGQGLEFLIYFQGNSAPDKSGLPSDRFSAERTGGSVSTLTIQRTQQEDSAVYLCASSFSVGAFFGQGTRLTVV.

This clone was seen only a few times. The chain recombines TRBV9 with TRBJ1-1; 8 bases match TRBD1. The germline gives CDR1 SGDLS, CDR2 YYNGEE. The length of the CDR3 is 18 residues. Germline trimming cut 3 bases from V and 1 base from J; bases unmatched to any gene: 14. The CDR3 DNA is TGTGCCAGCAGCGAGCTTACAGGGGGTCCATTCAAGAACACTGAAGCTTTCTTT. This sequence encodes CASSELTGGPFKNTEAFF.

The chain employs TRBV6-1 and TRBJ1-5; no firm D call. CDR3 size: 13 residues. Germline V gives CDR1 MNHNS, CDR2 SASEGT. V was shortened by 6 bases and J by 4 bases, with 10 bases between the two germline ends. CDR3 bases: TGTGCCAGCAGGGAGCGGACGAATCAGCCCCAGCATTTT. It codes for CASRERTNQPQHF.